The clone carrying this T cell receptor (beta chain) was counted between two and nine times. Other DNA sequences in the sample encode the same CDR3. These data are taken from a study of CD8+ T cells in alopecia areata. Following extraction, RNA underwent reverse transcription to cDNA, which served as the sequencing template. Some clones are missing from TCRdb's copy, which holds only in-frame ones; the method was immunoSEQ multiplex PCR. The table shows approximately 180,000 clones, with around 50% occurring only once. Germline CDR1 is SGHDT and CDR2 is YYEEEE. V shed 0 bases and J shed 0 bases, with 4 bases lying between them. There are 15 residues in the CDR3.

The receptor was derived from a human donor with alopecia areata. The sample here was CD4+ T cells sorted from blood, taken at week 0. The chain uses TRBV5-6 and TRBJ2-6, with D unresolved. This CDR3 reads CASSLVGSGANVLTF. Here the CDR3 DNA reads TGTGCCAGCAGCTTGGTGGGCTCTGGGGCCAACGTCCTGACTTTC.